Listed below are T cell receptor beta chains from one sample, sequenced in a study of T cells after yellow fever vaccination. TCRdb re-derived calls from the 5' RACE reads in MiXCR, one entry per CDR3 protein. The data show approximately 300,000 distinct CDR3 sequences, with 10% to 15% seen just once and approximately 0.49% held by the top ten. The specimen was CD4+ T cells sorted from PBMCs, collected 45 days after the yellow fever booster vaccination. Receptor source: a man aged 30 to 45 who received the YFV17D yellow fever vaccine. CDR3s include the opening cysteine and the closing phenylalanine or tryptophan. The D gene is left open where the match is weak. The listing skips clone size in some rows; elsewhere it reads once, few, many or a size class.

TGTGCCAGCAGCTTAGCAATGTCAAGCTCCTACAATGAGCAGTTCTTC,CASSLAMSSSYNEQFF,16,.,.,TRBV7-2,TRBJ2-1
TGCAGTGCTAGGGCGGGGTGGGGAGAGACCCAGTACTTC,CSARAGWGETQYF,13,.,few,TRBV20-1,TRBJ2-5
TGTGCCACCAGCAGAGACGGCACTAGCGGGAGTACCTACAATGAGCAGTTCTTC,CATSRDGTSGSTYNEQFF,18,TRBD2,few,TRBV15,TRBJ2-1
TGCGCCAGCAGCCAAGATTACCGGGACACTAACTATGGCTACACCTTC,CASSQDYRDTNYGYTF,16,.,few,TRBV4-3,TRBJ1-2
TGTGCCAGCAACCCTCTCCCCAGTTTATCGGGCAATCAGCCCCAGCATTTT,CASNPLPSLSGNQPQHF,17,.,.,TRBV27,TRBJ1-5
TGTGCCAGCAGCCCATCGAGGCTCTCCTACGAGCAGTACTTC,CASSPSRLSYEQYF,14,.,few,TRBV9,TRBJ2-7
TGTGCCAGCAGCCCAAGACGCACTTACATGAACACTGAAGCTTTCTTT,CASSPRRTYMNTEAFF,16,.,few,TRBV7-9,TRBJ1-1
TGTGCCAGCAGCTTAGGTGGGAGGGGCACCGGGGAGCTGTTTTTT,CASSLGGRGTGELFF,15,TRBD2,few,TRBV5-5,TRBJ2-2
TGTGCCAGCAGCTGGAAACAGGGGACCTACGAGCAGTACTTC,CASSWKQGTYEQYF,14,TRBD1,few,TRBV7-2,TRBJ2-7
TGCAGTGCTAGAGATTTAGCGGGTGGAGGGTATGCGCAGTATTTT,CSARDLAGGGYAQYF,15,TRBD2,.,TRBV20-1,TRBJ2-3
TGCGCCAGCAGCTCTGGGGTCCTTCAAGAGACCCAGTACTTC,CASSSGVLQETQYF,14,.,many,TRBV5-1,TRBJ2-5
TGTGCCACAGCGACTAGCGGGTACTACAATGAGCAGTTCTTC,CATATSGYYNEQFF,14,TRBD2,few,TRBV19,TRBJ2-1
TGTGCCAGCAGCTCTTCGAACGGTAGGACAGGACGAGTCTACGAGCAGTACTTC,CASSSSNGRTGRVYEQYF,18,TRBD1,few,TRBV11-1,TRBJ2-7
TGTGCCAGCAGCGCTACCTTCTCCACAGATACGCAGTATTTT,CASSATFSTDTQYF,14,.,few,TRBV7-3,TRBJ2-3
TGTGCCTCCTCCGCGGGGGTGAGCTCCTACAATGAGCAGTTCTTC,CASSAGVSSYNEQFF,15,TRBD2,.,TRBV9,TRBJ2-1
TGCGCCAGCAGCCAGTTGGGAGAGTCAGATACGCAGTATTTT,CASSQLGESDTQYF,14,.,few,TRBV4-3,TRBJ2-3
TGCAGTGCTAGAGGACTAGCCAACAATGAGCAGTTCTTC,CSARGLANNEQFF,13,TRBD2,many,TRBV20-1,TRBJ2-1
TGTGCCAGCAGTTTACAGCCACCCTCCACAGATACGCAGTATTTT,CASSLQPPSTDTQYF,15,.,few,TRBV6-2/TRBV6-3,TRBJ2-3
TGTGCCAGCAGCGTAGGTTCGCGGCTAGCGGGAGCCACCGGGGAGCTGTTTTTT,CASSVGSRLAGATGELFF,18,TRBD2,.,TRBV9,TRBJ2-2
TGTGCCAGCAGCCAACCTTCGACAAAACCGGGTGTGAACACTGAAGCTTTCTTT,CASSQPSTKPGVNTEAFF,18,.,few,TRBV4-2,TRBJ1-1
TGTGCTTCCCAGGGTCAGGGGTCTAGCCACTTCGGCGAGCAGTTCTTC,CASQGQGSSHFGEQFF,16,.,few,TRBV10-3,TRBJ2-1
TGTGCCATCAGTGCTGGGACAGGGATGAACTATGGCTACACCTTC,CAISAGTGMNYGYTF,15,TRBD1,.,TRBV10-3,TRBJ1-2
TGTGCCATCAGTACGGGACGGGAAAATTCACCCCTCCACTTT,CAISTGRENSPLHF,14,.,.,TRBV10-3,TRBJ1-6
TGTGCCAGCAGAGGCACAGATACGCAGTATTTT,CASRGTDTQYF,11,.,many,TRBV6-5,TRBJ2-3